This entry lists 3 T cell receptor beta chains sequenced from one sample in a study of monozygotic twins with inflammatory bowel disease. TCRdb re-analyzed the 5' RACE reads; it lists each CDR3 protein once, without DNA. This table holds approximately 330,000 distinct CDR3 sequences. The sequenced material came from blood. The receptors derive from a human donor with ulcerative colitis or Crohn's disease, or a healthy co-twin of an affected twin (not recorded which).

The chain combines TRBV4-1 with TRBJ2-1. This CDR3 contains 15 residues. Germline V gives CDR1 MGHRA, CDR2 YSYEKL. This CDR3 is CASSQGTSSYNEQFF.

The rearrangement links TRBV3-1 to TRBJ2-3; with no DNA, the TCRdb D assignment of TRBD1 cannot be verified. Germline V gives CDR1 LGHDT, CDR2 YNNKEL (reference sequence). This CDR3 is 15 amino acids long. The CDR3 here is CASSHGGGATDTQYF.

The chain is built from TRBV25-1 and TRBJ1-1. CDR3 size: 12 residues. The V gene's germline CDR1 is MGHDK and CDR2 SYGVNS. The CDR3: CASRENTREAFF. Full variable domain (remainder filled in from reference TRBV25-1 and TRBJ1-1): EADIYQTPRYLVIGTGKKITLECSQTMGHDKMYWYQQDPGMELHLIHYSYGVNSTEKGDLSSESTVSRIRTEHFPLTLESARPSHTSQYLCASRENTREAFFGQGTRLTVV.